This T cell receptor (beta chain) comes out of a study of blood T cell repertoires in COVID-19. Study in general: The cDNA or gDNA used as material had been derived from T cells, B-cell-depleted T cells, or PBMCs.

It was during active infection that Seattle patients were enrolled and then longitudinally followed. Authors' methods: Estimation of nucleated cell counts relied on the amplification of reference gene primers. Clones were sequenced by immunoSEQ multiplex PCR, and TCRdb holds only the in-frame ones, with some missing. V, J and clone size are those of that table, while D and trimming were read from the DNA. Among 200,000 to 250,000 clones listed, roughly 84% were seen once. Material: peripheral blood. This TCR came from a woman aged 80 or over with COVID-19, enrolled during active disease.

The CDR3 loop reads CASSSGQGKQPQHF. The DNA for the CDR3 is TGTGCCAGCAGTTCGGGACAGGGGAAACAGCCCCAGCATTTT. The chain uses TRBV28 and TRBJ1-5, with 10 bases aligning to TRBD1. The CDR3 has 14 residues. Germline V gene sequence: CDR1 MDHEN, CDR2 SYDVKM. The V segment lost 4 bases and the J segment 7 bases; nucleotides outside the gene matches: 4.